This TCR beta chain was sequenced during a study of shared clonotypes between healthy human individuals. After removal of 5 bases from V and 5 bases from J, the junction contained 6 bases not matched to a gene. Germline values: CDR1 SEHNR, CDR2 FQNEAQ (reference sequence). The CDR3 contains 14 residues. TCRdb's copy holds only in-frame clones and misses some; the assay was immunoSEQ multiplex PCR. The repertoire consists of around 1,900,000 clones, with just over 90% occurring once and the leading ten covering about 1.6%. Terminally differentiated effector memory CD45RA+ cells were excluded by CCR7 positive selection of CD45RO-negative cells.

This receptor was identified in a man younger than 30 in good health. Some clones in this sample may be carry-over from other donors' samples. This chain links TRBV7-9 with TRBJ2-7; 10 bases map to TRBD2. Sequenced sample: naive CD8+ T cells from PBMCs. Written as DNA, the CDR3 is TGTGCCAGCAGCCCGGGACTAGCGCCCGACGAGCAGTACTTC. It is translated as CASSPGLAPDEQYF.